The 27 T cell receptor beta chains below come from one sample, sequenced in a study of beta chain features in type 1 diabetes. No antigens are known for them. Sequenced material consisted of expressed TCRB transcripts (all of the isolated RNA was reverse transcribed). The data were produced by immunoSEQ multiplex PCR, yet TCRdb's version contains in-frame clones alone and is incomplete. Of 630,000 or so clones detected, more than 13% appear once; the ten largest clones hold just under 0.04%. Regarding the study as a whole: Type 1 diabetes patients had moderately but significantly shorter TCRB CDR3s in all four CD4+ subsets.

The sequenced material came from naive CD4+ T cells from blood. The receptors derive from a man aged 18 to 29 with type 1 diabetes.

The chain carries TRBV18 and TRBJ2-7, with TRBD2 as a possible D gene (6 bases). Germline V gene lookup returns CDR1 KGHSH and CDR2 LQKENI. Trimming shortened V by 3 bases and J by 0 bases, and 12 bases separated the two germline ends. The CDR3 is 15 amino acids. This CDR3 is CASSPEEGSSYEQYF. CDR3 nucleotide sequence: TGTGCCAGCTCACCGGAGGAGGGATCCTCCTACGAGCAGTACTTC.

Only a few counts were recorded for this clone. V gene TRBV25-1 combines with J gene TRBJ2-3, with D perhaps matching TRBD1 or TRBD2 (5 bases each). V shed 1 base and J shed 0 bases, with 11 bases lying between them. The CDR3 spans 16 residues. Germline V gene sequence: CDR1 MGHDK, CDR2 SYGVNS. The CDR3 region is CASSESGDRSTDTQYF. In nucleotides, the CDR3 is TGTGCCAGCAGTGAATCTGGGGACCGCAGCACAGATACGCAGTATTTT. The full variable domain, with the rest looked up from reference TRBV25-1 and TRBJ2-3, is EADIYQTPRYLVIGTGKKITLECSQTMGHDKMYWYQQDPGMELHLIHYSYGVNSTEKGDLSSESTVSRIRTEHFPLTLESARPSHTSQYLCASSESGDRSTDTQYFGPGTRLTVL.

This clone was seen a few times. In nucleotides, the CDR3 is TGTGCCATCAGTGAAGACGTAGCGGGGGACACAGATACGCAGTATTTT. Its translation: CAISEDVAGDTDTQYF. V gene TRBV10-3 combines with J gene TRBJ2-3, with 9 bases lining up with TRBD2. Germline V gene sequence: CDR1 ENHRY, CDR2 SYGVKD. This CDR3 has 16 amino acids. After removal of 3 bases from V and 2 bases from J, the junction contained 6 bases not matched to a gene.

This chain joins TRBV14 and TRBJ2-2; no firm D call. Germline CDR1 SGHDN, CDR2 FVKESK. The germline V and J ends were trimmed by 0 bases and 7 bases, with 9 bases remaining between them. CDR3 size: 14 residues. CDR3 DNA sequence: TGTGCCAGCAGCCAAGAAAGGAGAGGCGGGGAGCTGTTTTTT. Amino acids: CASSQERRGGELFF.

This sequence joins TRBV7-2 and TRBJ1-2; TRBD1 is a possible D gene (6 bases). Trimming cost V 3 bases and J 1 base, with 15 bases left between them. Germline assignment: CDR1 SGHTA and CDR2 FQGNSA. This CDR3 has 16 residues. CDR3 nucleotides: TGTGCCAGCAGCTTCATACCAGGGGTTGGTAACTATGGCTACACCTTC. Encoded protein: CASSFIPGVGNYGYTF.

The table lists this clone with a few counts. The chain employs TRBV18 and TRBJ2-4; D is ambiguous. V gave up 5 bases and J gave up 10 bases, with 21 bases separating them. Germline CDR1 reads KGHSH; CDR2 reads LQKENI. The CDR3 is 15 residues long. Written as DNA, the CDR3 is TGTGCCAGCTCATCCAAAGGCGACCGAGGAACAATTCAGTACTTC. It yields the protein CASSSKGDRGTIQYF.

The genes are TRBV5-1 and TRBJ2-2, with 7 bases matching TRBD1. V lost 1 base and J lost 6; bases outside the gene matches: 6. CDR3 length equals 15 residues. The germline V gene has CDR1 SGHRS and CDR2 YFSETQ. The DNA for the CDR3 is TGCGCCAGCAGCTTGTCAGACAGGGCGGCCGGGGAGCTGTTTTTT. Protein sequence: CASSLSDRAAGELFF.

CDR3: CASSLLTDYEQYF. The CDR3 region has the DNA TGCGCCAGCAGCTTGTTGACGGACTACGAGCAGTACTTC. The chain is built from TRBV5-1 and TRBJ2-7; D unclear. Germline V CDR1 and CDR2: SGHRS, YFSETQ. V was shortened by 1 base and J by 3 bases, with 8 bases between the two germline ends. This CDR3 region has 13 residues.

This clone occurred a few times. The chain employs TRBV7-2 and TRBJ2-3; 15 nucleotides agree with TRBD2. Germline values: CDR1 SGHTA, CDR2 FQGNSA. Trimming took 6 bases from V and 5 from J; bases not matched to a gene: 12. The CDR3 totals 18 residues. CDR3 protein: CASRTPGTSGGSKDTQYF. The DNA for the CDR3 is TGTGCCAGCAGAACACCCGGGACTAGCGGGGGGTCGAAAGATACGCAGTATTTT.

The table lists this clone with a few counts. The rearrangement uses TRBV29-1 and TRBJ1-1, with no clear D. Germline lookup yields CDR1 SQVTM and CDR2 ANQGSEA. The CDR3 consists of 14 residues. V lost 2 bases and J 0 bases, leaving 10 bases between the germline ends. CDR3 bases: TGCAGCGTTGAAAGGGCCCTAATGAACACTGAAGCTTTCTTT. It specifies CSVERALMNTEAFF.

The sample holds a few counts of this clone. The chain is built from TRBV6-5 and TRBJ2-7; possible D gene TRBD1, 6 bases. V shed 4 bases and J shed 3 bases, with 16 bases lying between them. Germline V lookup: CDR1 MNHEY, CDR2 SVGAGI. This CDR3 has 15 residues. The CDR3 region is CASSSQGLGVYEQYF. The CDR3 nucleotides are TGTGCCAGCAGTTCACAGGGTTTGGGGGTCTACGAGCAGTACTTC.

This clone was observed a handful of times. The rearrangement links TRBV13 to TRBJ2-7; D call uncertain. V lost 5 bases, J lost 2 bases, and 13 bases lay in between. Germline CDR1 is PRHDT and CDR2 is FYEKMQ (reference sequence). The CDR3 length is 14 residues. The CDR3 loop reads CASSRSAGTYEQYF. The CDR3 DNA is TGTGCCAGCAGCCGGAGCGCAGGTACCTACGAGCAGTACTTC.

This clone has just a few counts. The rearrangement links TRBV30 to TRBJ1-5; the match to TRBD1 covers 9 bases. Germline lookup yields CDR1 GTSNPN and CDR2 SVGIG (reference sequence). The CDR3 covers 16 residues. J lost 3 bases, V lost 3 bases, and 9 bases had no gene match. DNA of the CDR3: TGTGCCTGGAGATTAGCCGGGACAGGGAACAATCAGCCCCAGCATTTT. Translating it yields CAWRLAGTGNNQPQHF. Using reference TRBV30 and TRBJ1-5 for the parts outside the CDR3, the full variable domain is SQTIHQWPATLVQPVGSPLSLECTVEGTSNPNLYWYRQAAGRGLQLLFYSVGIGQISSEVPQNLSASRPQDRQFILSSKKLLLSDSGFYLCAWRLAGTGNNQPQHFGDGTRLSIL.

A word on this clone: The sample carries other DNA sequences with the same CDR3. The chain joins TRBV30 to TRBJ2-5; D call uncertain. CDR1 and CDR2 (germline): GTSNPN, SVGIG (reference sequence). The germline V and J ends were trimmed by 0 bases and 4 bases, with 3 bases remaining between them. The CDR3 totals 11 residues. CDR3 loop: CAWSVAETQYF. The CDR3 DNA is TGTGCCTGGAGTGTTGCAGAGACCCAGTACTTC.

This clone was seen a few times. V is TRBV7-9 and J is TRBJ2-7, with D possibly TRBD2 on 6 matching bases. Trimming pared 5 bases from V and 3 bases from J, leaving 20 bases between. In germline, CDR1 is SEHNR, CDR2 FQNEAQ (reference sequence). The CDR3 runs to 16 residues. The CDR3 region has the DNA TGTGCCAGCAGCCGCTACAGGTTGCGGGATAACTACGAGCAGTACTTC. Amino acids: CASSRYRLRDNYEQYF.

Only a few counts were recorded for this clone. This chain links TRBV10-3 with TRBJ1-3, with D unresolved. The germline V gene encodes CDR1 ENHRY and CDR2 SYGVKD. The V and J ends lost 5 bases and 0 bases respectively, with 8 bases between them. CDR3 length equals 14 residues. The CDR3 DNA is TGTGCCATCAGTACGCCGGACTCTGGAAACACCATATATTTT. Its translation is CAISTPDSGNTIYF.

A few counts support this clone. The J gene is TRBJ1-1, the V gene TRBV7-9; no definite D call. This CDR3 has 15 amino acids. Trimming took 5 bases from V and 0 from J, leaving 13 bases between them. In germline, CDR1 is SEHNR, CDR2 FQNEAQ (reference sequence). The CDR3 nucleotides read TGTGCCAGCAGCCTAAAGGGTAGCATGAACACTGAAGCTTTCTTT. Its protein product is CASSLKGSMNTEAFF.

The chain uses TRBV13 and TRBJ2-5; D perhaps matches TRBD2 (6 bases). This CDR3 contains 13 residues. The ends were cut back, 9 bases at V and 3 bases at J, with 14 bases in the middle. Germline V gene lookup returns CDR1 PRHDT and CDR2 FYEKMQ (reference sequence). As DNA, the CDR3 is TGTGCCAGTGCCCAACTAGCTAAAGAGACCCAGTACTTC. It specifies CASAQLAKETQYF.

The table lists this clone with a few counts. The rearrangement uses TRBV5-1 and TRBJ2-5; no firm D call. This CDR3 region has 13 residues. Germline CDR1 is SGHRS and CDR2 is YFSETQ. V lost 3 bases to trimming and J lost 0 bases, with 6 bases between them. The DNA for the CDR3 is TGCGCCAGCAGCTCCGAGTACCAAGAGACCCAGTACTTC. Translated, it gives CASSSEYQETQYF.

The chain employs TRBV29-1 and TRBJ2-1, with D hard to call. The CDR3 loop spans 14 amino acids. V lost 4 bases, J lost 3 bases, and 13 bases lay in between. The germline CDR1 and CDR2 sequences are SQVTM and ANQGSEA. In DNA, the CDR3 is TGCAGCGTTGGGACCTACCTAATCTACAATGAGCAGTTCTTC. Encoded protein: CSVGTYLIYNEQFF.

The J gene is TRBJ1-5, the V gene TRBV10-3, with TRBD1 identical over 9 bases. Germline assignment: CDR1 ENHRY and CDR2 SYGVKD. The V gene end was trimmed by 4 bases and the J gene end by 4 bases; junction bases not matched to a gene: 2. The CDR3 spans 14 residues. The CDR3 DNA is TGTGCCATCAGTGCGGGACAGGGTAATCAGCCCCAGCATTTT. Amino acids: CAISAGQGNQPQHF.

The chain joins TRBV4-1 to TRBJ2-5; 7 bases are a match to TRBD2. The CDR3 length is 14 residues. Unmatched junction bases numbered 5, after V lost 4 bases and J lost 3 bases. Germline lookup yields CDR1 MGHRA and CDR2 YSYEKL. This CDR3 is CASSRPGLKETQYF. Here the CDR3 DNA reads TGCGCCAGCAGCCGGCCGGGACTAAAAGAGACCCAGTACTTC.

This clone was seen a few times. The rearrangement uses TRBV14 and TRBJ1-1; D is unresolved. The germline CDR1 and CDR2 sequences are SGHDN and FVKESK. This CDR3 contains 13 residues. The V end lost 2 bases, the J end lost 4 bases, and 8 bases lay between the germline ends. The chain's CDR3 is CASSQNEGTEAFF. Here the CDR3 DNA reads TGTGCCAGCAGCCAAAATGAGGGCACTGAAGCTTTCTTT.

This clone turned up a few times. J is TRBJ2-7 and V is TRBV6-5; the D gene is possibly TRBD1 (6 bases). CDR1 is MNHEY and CDR2 is SVGAGI in the germline V gene. The CDR3 is 13 residues long. V was trimmed by 6 bases and J by 1 base, leaving 10 bases between them. CDR3 in amino acids: CASRRGQSYEQYF. CDR3 in DNA: TGTGCCAGCAGACGCGGACAGTCCTACGAGCAGTACTTC.

This clone was seen a few times. The chain has TRBV29-1 and TRBJ2-1; D is unresolved. CDR3 length: 13 residues. Trimming removed 8 bases at V and 6 bases at J, with 17 bases between. The V gene's germline CDR1 is SQVTM and CDR2 ANQGSEA. Here the CDR3 reads CSSKGWWVNEQFF. For the CDR3, the DNA is TGCAGCTCCAAAGGGTGGTGGGTCAATGAGCAGTTCTTC.

V usage is TRBV11-2 and J usage is TRBJ1-1; D unresolved. The germline gives CDR1 SGHAT, CDR2 FQNNGV. This CDR3 comprises 16 residues. Trimming removed 4 bases at V and 0 bases at J, with 15 bases between. The CDR3 here is CASSSDGRNMNTEAFF. The CDR3 DNA reads TGTGCCAGCAGCTCCGATGGTCGGAACATGAACACTGAAGCTTTCTTT.

This chain connects TRBV5-1 to TRBJ2-1; 9 positions match TRBD2. CDR1 is SGHRS and CDR2 is YFSETQ in the germline V gene. The CDR3 runs 16 residues. V shed 2 bases and J 4 bases; nucleotides not matched to a gene: 7. The CDR3 nucleotides are TGCGCCAGCAGCTTTGGCGGGAGGGCTGTATACAATGAGCAGTTCTTC. It specifies CASSFGGRAVYNEQFF. Full variable domain (missing parts from reference TRBV5-1 and TRBJ2-1): KAGVTQTPRYLIKTRGQQVTLSCSPISGHRSVSWYQQTPGQGLQFLFEYFSETQRNKGNFPGRFSGRQFSNSRSEMNVSTLELGDSALYLCASSFGGRAVYNEQFFGPGTRLTVL.